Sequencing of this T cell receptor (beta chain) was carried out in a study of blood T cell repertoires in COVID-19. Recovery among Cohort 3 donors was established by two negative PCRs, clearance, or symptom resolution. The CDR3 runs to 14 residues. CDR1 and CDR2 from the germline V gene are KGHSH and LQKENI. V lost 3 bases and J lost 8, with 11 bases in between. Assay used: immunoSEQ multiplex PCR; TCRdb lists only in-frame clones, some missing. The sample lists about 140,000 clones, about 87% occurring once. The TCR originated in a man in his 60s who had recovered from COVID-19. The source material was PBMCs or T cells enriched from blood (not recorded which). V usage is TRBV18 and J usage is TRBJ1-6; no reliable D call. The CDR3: CASSPGGKDSPLHF. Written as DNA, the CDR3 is TGTGCCAGCTCACCCGGCGGGAAAGATTCACCCCTCCACTTT.